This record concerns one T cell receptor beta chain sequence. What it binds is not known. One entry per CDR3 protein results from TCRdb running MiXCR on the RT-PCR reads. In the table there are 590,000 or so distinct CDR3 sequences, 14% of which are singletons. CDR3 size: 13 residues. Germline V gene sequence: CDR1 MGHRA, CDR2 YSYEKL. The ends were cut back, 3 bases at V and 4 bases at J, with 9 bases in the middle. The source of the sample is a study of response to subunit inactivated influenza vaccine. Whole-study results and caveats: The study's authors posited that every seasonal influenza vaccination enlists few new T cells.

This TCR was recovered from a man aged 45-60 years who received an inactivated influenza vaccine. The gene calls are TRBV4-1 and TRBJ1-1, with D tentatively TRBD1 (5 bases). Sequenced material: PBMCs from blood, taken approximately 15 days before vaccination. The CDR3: CASSQSRATEAFF. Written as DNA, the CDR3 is TGCGCCAGCAGCCAGAGCAGGGCCACTGAAGCTTTCTTT.